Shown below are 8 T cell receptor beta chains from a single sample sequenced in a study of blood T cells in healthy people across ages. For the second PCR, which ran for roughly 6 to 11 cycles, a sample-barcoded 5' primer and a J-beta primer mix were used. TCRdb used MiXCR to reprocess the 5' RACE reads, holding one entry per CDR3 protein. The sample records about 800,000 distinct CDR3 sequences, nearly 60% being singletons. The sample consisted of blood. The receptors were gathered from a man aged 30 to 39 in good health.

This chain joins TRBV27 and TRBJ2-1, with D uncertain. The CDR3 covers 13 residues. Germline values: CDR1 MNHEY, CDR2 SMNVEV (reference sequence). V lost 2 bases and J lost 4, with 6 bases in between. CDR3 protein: CASSLSRYNEQFF. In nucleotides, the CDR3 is TGTGCCAGCAGTTTAAGCAGATACAATGAGCAGTTCTTC.

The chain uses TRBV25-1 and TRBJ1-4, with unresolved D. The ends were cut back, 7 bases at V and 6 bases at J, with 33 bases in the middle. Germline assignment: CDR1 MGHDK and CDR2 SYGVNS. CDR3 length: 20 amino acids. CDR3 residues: CASTLDGSGFKLNFDEKLFF. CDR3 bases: TGTGCCAGCACCCTGGATGGCTCGGGATTCAAATTGAACTTCGATGAAAAACTGTTTTTT.

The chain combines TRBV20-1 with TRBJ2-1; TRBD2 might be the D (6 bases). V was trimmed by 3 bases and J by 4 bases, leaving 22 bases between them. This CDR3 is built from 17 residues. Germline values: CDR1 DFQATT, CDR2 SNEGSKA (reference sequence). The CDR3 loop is CSARIILLANPYNEQFF. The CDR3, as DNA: TGCAGTGCTAGGATCATCCTGCTAGCGAACCCTTACAATGAGCAGTTCTTC.

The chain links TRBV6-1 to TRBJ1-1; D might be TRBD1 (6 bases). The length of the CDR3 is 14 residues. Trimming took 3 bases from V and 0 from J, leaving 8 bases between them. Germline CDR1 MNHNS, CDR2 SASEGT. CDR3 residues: CASSDQGMNTEAFF. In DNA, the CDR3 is TGTGCCAGCAGTGACCAGGGGATGAACACTGAAGCTTTCTTT.

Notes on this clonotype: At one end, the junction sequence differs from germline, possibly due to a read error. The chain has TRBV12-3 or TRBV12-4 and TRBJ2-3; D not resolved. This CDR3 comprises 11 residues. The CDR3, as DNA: TGTGCCAGCATCAGAGCAGATGCGCAGTATTTT. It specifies CASIRADAQYF.

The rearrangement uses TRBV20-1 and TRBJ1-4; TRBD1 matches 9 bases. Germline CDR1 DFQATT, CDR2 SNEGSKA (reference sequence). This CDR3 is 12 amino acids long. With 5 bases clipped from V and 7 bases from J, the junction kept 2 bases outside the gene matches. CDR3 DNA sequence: TGCAGTGCTGGGGACAGGGCTGAAAAACTGTTTTTT. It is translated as CSAGDRAEKLFF.

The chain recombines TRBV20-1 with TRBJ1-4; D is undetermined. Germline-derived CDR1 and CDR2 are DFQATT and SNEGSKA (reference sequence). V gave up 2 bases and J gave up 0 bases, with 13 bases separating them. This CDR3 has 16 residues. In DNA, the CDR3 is TGCAGTGCTAGACCCGCTGGGCGGACAACTAATGAAAAACTGTTTTTT. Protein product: CSARPAGRTTNEKLFF.

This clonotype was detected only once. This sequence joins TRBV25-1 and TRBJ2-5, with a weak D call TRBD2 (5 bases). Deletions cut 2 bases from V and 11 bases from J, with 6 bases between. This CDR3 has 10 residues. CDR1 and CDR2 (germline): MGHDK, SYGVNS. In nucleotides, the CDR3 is TGTGCCAGCAGTGAAAGGGAGCAGTACTTC. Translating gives CASSEREQYF.